These T cell receptor beta chains were read from a single sample in a study of shared clonotypes between healthy human individuals. This table comes from immunoSEQ multiplex PCR, and its TCRdb copy is limited to in-frame clones, with some not included. Of 550,000 to 800,000 clones detected, about 90% appear once; the ten largest clones hold 34%. Material: memory CD8+ T cells from PBMCs. Every receptor here comes from a man aged 18 to 29 in good health. Some clones in this sample may be carry-over from other donors' samples. The CDR3 runs from the conserved cysteine through the conserved F or W. The order of the fields is V gene, clone size, J gene, D gene, CDR3 protein, CDR3 DNA. The D gene is left open where the match is weak. The size entry is marked missing in some rows and otherwise reads once, few, many or a size class.

>TRBV5-8|.|TRBJ2-1|.
CASSWGTVGAYNEQFF
TGTGCCAGCAGCTGGGGGACGGTGGGCGCCTACAATGAGCAGTTCTTC
>TRBV6-5|.|TRBJ1-4|.
CASTYRVWLPEKLFF
TGTGCCAGCACCTATCGGGTCTGGCTCCCCGAAAAACTGTTTTTT
>TRBV7-2|.|TRBJ2-1|.
CASSLGGPSNEQFF
TGTGCCAGCAGCTTAGGGGGACCGAGCAATGAGCAGTTCTTC
>TRBV6-6|.|TRBJ1-1|.
CASRETGGAGEAFF
TGTGCCAGCCGCGAAACGGGGGGCGCCGGTGAAGCTTTCTTT
>TRBV30|.|TRBJ2-7|.
CAWSVGPIYEQYF
TGTGCCTGGAGTGTAGGACCCATCTACGAGCAGTACTTC
>TRBV5-6|once|TRBJ2-4|.
CASSLGLKNIQYF
TGTGCCAGCAGCCTAGGACTAAAAAACATTCAGTACTTC
>TRBV23-1|.|TRBJ2-2|.
CASSQRIGANGAGELFF
TGCGCCAGCAGTCAAAGAATCGGCGCAAATGGGGCCGGGGAGCTGTTTTTT
>TRBV28|.|TRBJ2-2|.
CASSLSRARNTGELFF
TGTGCCAGCAGTTTATCTCGGGCGAGGAACACCGGGGAGCTGTTTTTT
>TRBV19|.|TRBJ2-7|.
CASSRFEFTHEQYF
TGTGCCAGTAGCCGATTCGAGTTCACTCACGAGCAGTACTTC
>TRBV7-9|.|TRBJ2-2|TRBD1
CASSPRDRARGELFF
TGTGCCAGCAGCCCCCGGGACAGGGCGAGAGGGGAGCTGTTTTTT
>TRBV6-5|.|TRBJ2-7|TRBD1
CASSERGQMYEQYF
TGTGCCAGCAGCGAGAGGGGACAGATGTACGAGCAGTACTTC
>TRBV19|.|TRBJ2-1|TRBD2
CASSMTRGVTQFF
TGTGCCAGTAGTATGACCCGGGGGGTTACGCAGTTCTTC
>TRBV25-1|.|TRBJ2-1|.
CASREGNNEQFF
TGTGCCAGCAGAGAAGGTAACAATGAGCAGTTCTTC
>TRBV4-3|.|TRBJ2-5|TRBD2
CASSQDPPSGIGETQYF
TGCGCCAGCAGCCAAGATCCCCCTAGCGGGATAGGGGAGACCCAGTACTTC
>TRBV7-9|.|TRBJ2-1|.
CASSPMGYNEQFF
TGTGCCAGCAGCCCGATGGGGTACAATGAGCAGTTCTTC
>TRBV5-4|few|TRBJ1-1|.
CASSLDLEMNTEAFF
TGTGCCAGCAGCTTGGACCTGGAGATGAACACTGAAGCTTTCTTT
>TRBV30|.|TRBJ2-7|.
CAWSVSDSYEQYF
TGTGCCTGGAGTGTTTCGGACTCCTACGAGCAGTACTTC
>TRBV7-3|.|TRBJ2-1|TRBD2
CASSLIRREGYNEQFF
TGTGCCAGCAGCTTAATACGGCGGGAGGGTTACAATGAGCAGTTCTTC
>TRBV5-8|.|TRBJ2-4|.
CASSHGPVSWIAKNIQYF
TGTGCCAGCAGCCACGGGCCAGTATCATGGATAGCCAAAAACATTCAGTACTTC
>TRBV27|once|TRBJ1-4|.
CASSFRRDIIRGTNEKLFF
TGTGCCAGCAGTTTTCGCCGGGATATTATCAGGGGAACTAATGAAAAACTGTTTTTT
>TRBV4-2|.|TRBJ2-2|TRBD2
CASSGREGTGELFF
TGTGCCAGCAGCGGCAGGGAGGGCACCGGGGAGCTGTTTTTT
>TRBV27|.|TRBJ2-1|.
CATLLVNEQFF
TGTGCTACGTTACTTGTAAATGAGCAGTTCTTC
>TRBV27|.|TRBJ2-7|.
CASSLGSIGEQYF
TGTGCCAGCAGCTTAGGGTCCATAGGCGAGCAGTACTTC
>TRBV29-1|once|TRBJ2-2|.
CSVDVTGELFF
TGCAGCGTTGATGTCACCGGGGAGCTGTTTTTT
>TRBV28|.|TRBJ2-6|.
CASSRGTPDLSGANVLTF
TGTGCCAGCAGCCGGGGGACTCCAGATCTCTCTGGGGCCAACGTCCTGACTTTC
>TRBV28|.|TRBJ1-3|.
CASSFTGSGNTIYF
TGTGCCAGCAGTTTCACGGGTTCTGGAAACACCATATATTTT
>TRBV28|.|TRBJ2-7|TRBD1
CASSWDRGAYEQYF
TGTGCCAGCAGTTGGGACAGGGGGGCCTACGAGCAGTACTTC
>TRBV28|.|TRBJ2-1|.
CASRDFISYNEQFF
TGTGCCAGCAGGGACTTCATCTCCTACAATGAGCAGTTCTTC
>TRBV9|.|TRBJ2-3|.
CASSVGDSSTDTQYF
TGTGCCAGCAGCGTGGGAGATTCTAGCACAGATACGCAGTATTTT
>TRBV7-9|.|TRBJ2-5|TRBD1
CASSLPGGPETQYF
TGTGCCAGCAGCTTACCAGGGGGCCCTGAGACCCAGTACTTC
>TRBV7-7|once|TRBJ2-1|.
CASSIQGNYNEQFF
TGTGCCAGCAGTATTCAGGGCAACTACAATGAGCAGTTCTTC
>TRBV7-8|.|TRBJ2-1|TRBD2
CASRPPGLAGLNEQFF
TGTGCCAGCAGACCACCGGGACTAGCGGGATTAAATGAGCAGTTCTTC
>TRBV9|.|TRBJ1-2|.
CASSFPGGSADDYGYTF
TGTGCCAGCAGCTTCCCTGGGGGGAGTGCCGATGACTATGGCTACACCTTC
>TRBV19|once|TRBJ2-3|.
CASSKTAILTDTQYF
TGTGCCAGTAGTAAGACCGCTATACTCACAGATACGCAGTATTTT
>TRBV19|.|TRBJ2-1|.
CASLEGAGEQFF
TGTGCCAGTTTGGAGGGGGCCGGTGAGCAGTTCTTC